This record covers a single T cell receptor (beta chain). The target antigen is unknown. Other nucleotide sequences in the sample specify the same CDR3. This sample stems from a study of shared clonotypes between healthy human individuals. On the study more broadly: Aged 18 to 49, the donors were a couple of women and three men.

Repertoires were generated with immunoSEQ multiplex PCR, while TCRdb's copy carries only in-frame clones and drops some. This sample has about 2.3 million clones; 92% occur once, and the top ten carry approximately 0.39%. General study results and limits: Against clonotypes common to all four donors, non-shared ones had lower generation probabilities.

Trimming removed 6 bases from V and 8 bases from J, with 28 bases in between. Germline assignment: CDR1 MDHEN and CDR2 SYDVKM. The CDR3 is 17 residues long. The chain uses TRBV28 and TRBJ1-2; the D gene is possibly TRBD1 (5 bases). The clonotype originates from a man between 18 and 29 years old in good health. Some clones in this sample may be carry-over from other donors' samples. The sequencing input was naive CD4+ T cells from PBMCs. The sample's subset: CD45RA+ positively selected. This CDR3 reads CASSPRTGTSKPYGYTF. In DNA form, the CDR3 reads TGTGCCAGCAGCCCACGAACTGGGACCTCCAAGCCCTACGGCTACACCTTC.